A single sample gave rise to the 21 T cell receptor beta chains below, sequenced in a study of shared clonotypes between healthy human individuals. Some clones are missing from TCRdb's copy, which holds only in-frame ones; the method was immunoSEQ multiplex PCR. The table records 640,000 or so clones, more than 70% of them present only once. Source material: memory CD4+ T cells sorted from blood. The subset: CD45RA-negative fraction. The source of these receptors is a woman aged 25 to 39 in good health.

Turning to this clone: One junction end disagrees with the germline gene, perhaps due to a read error. The chain links TRBV5-4 to TRBJ1-2; no definite D call. The CDR3 consists of 13 residues. Germline V gives CDR1 SGHNT, CDR2 YYREEE (reference sequence). The CDR3 nucleotides are TGTGCCAGCAGATTGGACGGGAACTATGGCTACACCTTC. It specifies CASRLDGNYGYTF.

As concerns this clone: Since a much larger clone is just one base distant, this may be a read error. This chain joins TRBV9 and TRBJ1-5, with TRBD1 matching over 9 bases. Germline trimming cut 3 bases from V and 5 bases from J; bases unmatched to any gene: 3. The CDR3 is made up of 14 amino acids. Germline V gives CDR1 SGDLS, CDR2 YYNGEE. The CDR3 nucleotides read TGTGCCAGCAGCGAGGGACAGGGCTATCAGCCCCAGCATTTT. Translated: CASSEGQGYQPQHF.

The genes are TRBV11-2 and TRBJ1-5, with D hard to call. CDR1 and CDR2 (germline): SGHAT, FQNNGV. This CDR3 has 13 residues. V lost 5 bases and J lost 3, with 8 bases in between. In DNA form, the CDR3 reads TGTGCCAGCAGCCACTATCCCAATCAGCCCCAGCATTTT. Its protein product is CASSHYPNQPQHF. The full variable domain, rest sourced from reference TRBV11-2 and TRBJ1-5, is EAGVAQSPRYKIIEKRQSVAFWCNPISGHATLYWYQQILGQGPKLLIQFQNNGVVDDSQLPKDRFSAERLKGVDSTLKIQPAKLEDSAVYLCASSHYPNQPQHFGDGTRLSIL.

The chain combines TRBV5-1 with TRBJ1-4; D perhaps matches TRBD1 (6 bases). With 2 bases removed from V and 8 bases from J, the gap between germline ends came to 16 bases. The CDR3 totals 15 residues. The germline CDR1 and CDR2 sequences are SGHRS and YFSETQ. CDR3 sequence reads: CASSLGGRIEEKLFF. CDR3 coding DNA: TGCGCCAGCAGCTTAGGGGGGCGCATCGAGGAAAAACTGTTTTTT.

In its sample, this clone was seen a few times. The chain employs TRBV29-1 and TRBJ2-1, with 10 bases that match TRBD2. Germline assignment: CDR1 SQVTM and CDR2 ANQGSEA. This CDR3 region has 15 residues. V was clipped by 7 bases and J by 3 bases; unmatched bases: 9. The CDR3 here is CSAPWTSGIYNEQFF. The CDR3 DNA reads as TGCAGCGCCCCCTGGACTAGCGGCATCTACAATGAGCAGTTCTTC.

V usage is TRBV6-5 and J usage is TRBJ1-1, with 7 bases matching TRBD1. Germline V lookup: CDR1 MNHEY, CDR2 SVGAGI. This CDR3 is 15 amino acids long. V was clipped by 0 bases and J by 3 bases; unmatched bases: 4. CDR3: CASSYSWRGHTEAFF. In DNA, the CDR3 is TGTGCCAGCAGTTACTCGTGGAGGGGGCACACTGAAGCTTTCTTT.

The V call is TRBV5-1, the J call TRBJ1-1; TRBD1 agrees at 7 bases. Germline CDR1 reads SGHRS; CDR2 reads YFSETQ. The CDR3 length is 15 residues. Trimming cost V 0 bases and J 0 bases; bases outside gene matches: 2. The CDR3 spells CASSLVGQMNTEAFF. CDR3 DNA sequence: TGCGCCAGCAGCTTGGTGGGACAGATGAACACTGAAGCTTTCTTT.

The chain employs TRBV7-8 and TRBJ2-1, with D tentatively TRBD1 (7 bases). The germline V gene encodes CDR1 SGHVS and CDR2 FQNEAQ. The CDR3 consists of 15 residues. Trimming shortened V by 1 base and J by 5 bases, and 12 bases separated the two germline ends. CDR3 DNA: TGTGCCAGCAGCTTAGGTCAGGGGGGTGACAATGAGCAGTTCTTC. Residues: CASSLGQGGDNEQFF.

The chain recombines TRBV10-1 with TRBJ1-2; D remains unclear. The CDR3 is made up of 13 amino acids. V was clipped by 2 bases and J by 4 bases, with 8 bases between them. Germline V lookup: CDR1 WNHNN, CDR2 SYGVQD (reference sequence). The CDR3 here is CASSEGRTYGYTF. CDR3 DNA sequence: TGCGCCAGCAGTGAGGGGAGGACCTATGGCTACACCTTC.

CDR3 nucleotides: TGTGCCAGCAAGGGTGTCGGGAGTGTCTACAATGAGCAGTTCTTC. Protein sequence: CASKGVGSVYNEQFF. The chain links TRBV2 to TRBJ2-1, with D perhaps TRBD2 (6 bases). Germline-derived CDR1 and CDR2 are SNHLY and FYNNEI. There are 15 residues in the CDR3. V dropped 7 bases and J dropped 3 bases, with 16 bases sitting between them.

This chain connects TRBV5-1 to TRBJ2-5, with D tentatively TRBD1 (5 bases). Germline V lookup: CDR1 SGHRS, CDR2 YFSETQ. The CDR3 has 14 residues. V lost 3 bases and J lost 5, with 14 bases in between. The CDR3 sequence is CASSSQVAGETQYF. The CDR3 nucleotides are TGCGCCAGCAGCTCACAGGTCGCAGGGGAGACCCAGTACTTC.

The chain is built from TRBV7-2 and TRBJ1-4; D possibly corresponds to TRBD1 (5 bases). The germline gives CDR1 SGHTA, CDR2 FQGNSA. The CDR3 sequence is 15 residues long. V was trimmed by 5 bases and J by 8 bases, leaving 18 bases between them. The CDR3 bases are TGTGCCAGCAGCATAGGCGGGGCGGGAAGCGAAAAACTGTTTTTT. Its translation: CASSIGGAGSEKLFF.

Written as DNA, the CDR3 is TGTGCCAGCAGCGTAGAGGTGGGGGGACACGGCAATGAGCAGTTCTTC. Translated: CASSVEVGGHGNEQFF. The J gene is TRBJ2-1, the V gene TRBV9; tentatively, D is TRBD1 or TRBD2 (6 bases each). The V end was cut by 0 bases, the J end by 6 bases, with 16 bases between. Per germline, CDR1 SGDLS and CDR2 YYNGEE. The CDR3 contains 16 residues.

As concerns this clone: Additional DNA sequences in this sample encode the identical CDR3. This chain links TRBV29-1 with TRBJ1-1, with no clear D. The germline V and J ends were trimmed by 6 bases and 2 bases, with 7 bases remaining between them. Germline V gives CDR1 SQVTM, CDR2 ANQGSEA. The CDR3 runs 11 residues. CDR3 DNA: TGCAGCGTGTACAAAAACACTGAAGCTTTCTTT. Translation: CSVYKNTEAFF.

The rearrangement joins TRBV18 to TRBJ1-1; the D is unclear. The germline V gene encodes CDR1 KGHSH and CDR2 LQKENI. Trimming stripped 2 bases from V and 7 bases from J, with 8 bases between. This CDR3 is 12 amino acids long. The CDR3 DNA reads as TGTGCCAGCTCACCATTTGGAGATGAAGCTTTCTTT. It encodes CASSPFGDEAFF.

The gene calls are TRBV5-1 and TRBJ1-2, with 7 positions matching TRBD1. This CDR3 is 19 amino acids long. V lost 4 bases and J lost 0; bases outside the gene matches: 18. Germline CDR1 SGHRS, CDR2 YFSETQ. The CDR3 reads CASSDLGSTGEITNYGYTF. CDR3 nucleotides: TGCGCCAGCAGCGATTTGGGGTCCACAGGGGAAATAACTAACTATGGCTACACCTTC. The variable domain in full, with the rest retrieved from reference TRBV5-1 and TRBJ1-2, is KAGVTQTPRYLIKTRGQQVTLSCSPISGHRSVSWYQQTPGQGLQFLFEYFSETQRNKGNFPGRFSGRQFSNSRSEMNVSTLELGDSALYLCASSDLGSTGEITNYGYTFGSGTRLTVV.

About this clone: At the DNA level, this CDR3 is encoded by other sequences in the same sample as well. The V call is TRBV19, the J call TRBJ1-5, with 9 bases lining up with TRBD1. Germline V gene sequence: CDR1 LNHDA, CDR2 SQIVND (reference sequence). V shed 3 bases, J shed 6 bases, and the junction held 3 bases outside the gene matches. The CDR3 is made up of 14 amino acids. DNA of the CDR3: TGTGCCAGTAGTATCACAGGGGGCAGTCAGCCCCAGCATTTT. Amino acids: CASSITGGSQPQHF.

This clone occurred once. The chain couples TRBV6-1 to TRBJ1-3; 8 bases line up with TRBD1. The CDR3 is made up of 13 amino acids. CDR1 and CDR2 from the germline V gene are MNHNS and SASEGT. Unmatched junction bases numbered 5, after V lost 7 bases and J lost 6 bases. CDR3 residues: CASTGTGKNTIYF. CDR3 sequence (DNA): TGTGCCAGCACGGGGACAGGCAAAAACACCATATATTTT.

Worth noting for this clone: A read error may explain this, as a much larger clone is one base away. This same CDR3 is encoded by further DNA sequences in the sample. The V call is TRBV5-1, the J call TRBJ2-3; unclear D gene. Germline V gene sequence: CDR1 SGHRS, CDR2 YFSETQ. The CDR3 is 13 residues long. The V end lost 0 bases, the J end lost 1 base, and 3 bases lay between the germline ends. The CDR3 nucleotides read TGCGCCAGCAGCTTGGCTGGCACAGATACGCAGTATTTT. It yields the protein CASSLAGTDTQYF. The variable domain in full, completed from reference TRBV5-1 and TRBJ2-3, reads KAGVTQTPRYLIKTRGQQVTLSCSPISGHRSVSWYQQTPGQGLQFLFEYFSETQRNKGNFPGRFSGRQFSNSRSEMNVSTLELGDSALYLCASSLAGTDTQYFGPGTRLTVL.

V gene TRBV18 combines with J gene TRBJ2-7, with TRBD2 as a possible D gene (6 bases). The CDR3 is made up of 15 amino acids. Trimming left V 3 bases short and J 7 bases short, with 19 bases between. Germline V gene sequence: CDR1 KGHSH, CDR2 LQKENI. Here the CDR3 DNA reads TGTGCCAGCTCACCGCCCCCCGGGTCCCGGGGGGAGCAGTACTTC. This translates into CASSPPPGSRGEQYF.

The chain combines TRBV2 with TRBJ1-4; tentative D call: TRBD1 (5 bases). CDR3 length: 14 amino acids. CDR1 is SNHLY, CDR2 FYNNEI, per germline. V lost 4 bases and J 3 bases, leaving 9 bases between the germline ends. CDR3 protein: CASSVGEANEKLFF. Written as DNA, the CDR3 is TGTGCCAGCAGTGTGGGGGAGGCTAATGAAAAACTGTTTTTT.